The 21 T cell receptor beta chains reported below all come from one sample, sequenced in a study of OX40 agonist ivuxolimab in advanced cancers. Sequencing was performed with immunoSEQ multiplex PCR; in TCRdb, only in-frame clones are kept and a portion is missing. The sample lists tens of thousands of clones, approximately 82% occurring once. This specimen consisted of CD4+ or CD8+ T cells sorted from blood, obtained in a trial of the OX40 agonist ivuxolimab. These receptors were obtained from an adult with an advanced solid tumor such as melanoma, head and neck, liver or kidney cancer.

The chain couples TRBV28 to TRBJ2-7; tentative D call: TRBD1 (6 bases). In germline, CDR1 is MDHEN, CDR2 SYDVKM. The CDR3 is made up of 14 amino acids. Deletions cut 8 bases from V and 6 bases from J, with 20 bases between. The CDR3 reads CASGDDRNAGEQYF. The CDR3 bases are TGTGCCAGCGGCGATGACAGGAACGCAGGCGAGCAGTACTTC.

The chain joins TRBV2 to TRBJ1-2, with D possibly being TRBD1 (6 bases). Germline CDR1 and CDR2: SNHLY and FYNNEI. Trimming left V 6 bases short and J 4 bases short, with 18 bases between. This CDR3 is built from 15 residues. CDR3 bases: TGTGCCAGCAGCCCCCCCGGGGGGGCAGGCTATGGCTACACCTTC. This encodes CASSPPGGAGYGYTF.

The chain couples TRBV5-4 to TRBJ1-1; D is perhaps TRBD1 (6 bases). Germline V gives CDR1 SGHNT, CDR2 YYREEE (reference sequence). Trimming pared 4 bases from V and 0 bases from J, leaving 13 bases between. The CDR3 has 15 residues. The CDR3 spells CASSARQVLNTEAFF. CDR3 nucleotide sequence: TGTGCCAGCAGCGCACGACAGGTTCTGAACACTGAAGCTTTCTTT.

The chain is built from TRBV6-9 and TRBJ2-5, with D perhaps matching TRBD1 (6 bases). There are 15 residues in the CDR3. V lost 2 bases and J 4 bases, leaving 14 bases between the germline ends. Per germline, CDR1 MNHGY and CDR2 SVAAGI. The CDR3 sequence is CASSYTQGNLETQYF. The CDR3 nucleotides are TGTGCCAGCAGTTATACGCAGGGGAATTTAGAGACCCAGTACTTC.

The CDR3 nucleotides read TGCAGCGTTGAGGGCAGGTTGAACACTGAAGCTTTCTTT. It codes for CSVEGRLNTEAFF. J is TRBJ1-1 and V is TRBV29-1; no clear D. Deletions cut 3 bases from V and 0 bases from J, with 8 bases between. Germline CDR1 reads SQVTM; CDR2 reads ANQGSEA. The CDR3 spans 13 residues.

Only one count was recorded for this clone. The chain uses TRBV5-1 and TRBJ2-3, with 9 positions matching TRBD1. Germline assignment: CDR1 SGHRS and CDR2 YFSETQ. This CDR3 has 15 amino acids. V was pared by 4 bases and J by 2 bases, with 5 bases of the junction left unmatched. The DNA for the CDR3 is TGCGCCAGCAGCGCGGACAGGGGCCCCACAGATACGCAGTATTTT. Protein sequence: CASSADRGPTDTQYF. The full variable domain, with the rest looked up from reference TRBV5-1 and TRBJ2-3, is KAGVTQTPRYLIKTRGQQVTLSCSPISGHRSVSWYQQTPGQGLQFLFEYFSETQRNKGNFPGRFSGRQFSNSRSEMNVSTLELGDSALYLCASSADRGPTDTQYFGPGTRLTVL.

The V gene is TRBV12-5, the J gene TRBJ2-2; 10 nucleotides align to TRBD2. Germline V gene data show CDR1 as LGHNT and CDR2 as FRNRAP. The V and J ends lost 0 bases and 1 base, in that order; junction bases with no gene match: 14. This CDR3 spans 21 amino acids. This CDR3 reads CASGLVLPPLAGARNTGELFF. Written as DNA, the CDR3 is TGTGCTAGTGGTTTGGTACTCCCCCCCCTAGCGGGGGCCAGGAACACCGGGGAGCTGTTTTTT.

The chain employs TRBV11-2 and TRBJ2-1, with 8 bases matching TRBD2. This CDR3 is 15 amino acids long. Germline CDR1 SGHAT, CDR2 FQNNGV. J was trimmed by 10 bases and V by 3 bases; bases with no gene match: 11. The CDR3 DNA reads TGTGCCAGCAGCTTGATGACTAGCGCCTCGGGGGAGCAGTTCTTC. Its protein is CASSLMTSASGEQFF.

This sequence joins TRBV2 and TRBJ2-3; D is tentatively TRBD1 or TRBD2 (5 bases each). The V end lost 6 bases, the J end lost 0 bases, and 16 bases lay between the germline ends. The germline CDR1 and CDR2 sequences are SNHLY and FYNNEI. CDR3 length equals 16 residues. The CDR3 here is CASRATAGTSTDTQYF. The CDR3 nucleotides read TGTGCCAGCAGGGCAACGGCAGGGACGAGCACAGATACGCAGTATTTT.

The V call is TRBV7-9, the J call TRBJ1-2; D may be TRBD1 (5 bases). V was cut by 5 bases and J by 8 bases, with 24 bases left in between. This CDR3 has 16 amino acids. Germline CDR1 and CDR2: SEHNR and FQNEAQ (reference sequence). The CDR3 loop reads CASSVGSTWGTGGYTF. The DNA for the CDR3 is TGTGCCAGCAGCGTAGGGTCTACGTGGGGGACGGGAGGCTACACCTTC.

V gene TRBV19 combines with J gene TRBJ2-7, with TRBD2 matching 10 bases. Germline lookup yields CDR1 LNHDA and CDR2 SQIVND (reference sequence). The CDR3 length is 19 residues. Germline trimming cut 1 base from V and 0 bases from J; bases unmatched to any gene: 12. Here the CDR3 reads CASSIGTSGLAANSYEQYF. For the CDR3, the DNA is TGTGCCAGTAGTATAGGTACTTCCGGACTAGCGGCGAACTCCTACGAGCAGTACTTC.

The rearrangement links TRBV25-1 to TRBJ1-2, with D uncertain. This CDR3 region has 13 residues. Germline CDR1 and CDR2: MGHDK and SYGVNS. V was cut by 5 bases and J by 1 base, with 8 bases left in between. Written as DNA, the CDR3 is TGTGCCAGCAGTCCTGACATTAACTATGGCTACACCTTC. Translating gives CASSPDINYGYTF.

This sequence joins TRBV6-6 and TRBJ2-4; D is uncertain. V dropped 6 bases and J dropped 2 bases, with 11 bases sitting between them. The germline CDR1 and CDR2 sequences are MNHNY and SVGAGI (reference sequence). The CDR3 contains 14 residues. Written as DNA, the CDR3 is TGTGCCAGCAGCCCAGACCCAACCAAAAACATTCAGTACTTC. This gives the protein CASSPDPTKNIQYF.

The rearrangement links TRBV5-1 to TRBJ2-5, with 10 bases identical to TRBD2. The J segment lost 4 bases and the V segment lost 4 bases, leaving 4 bases of the junction unmatched. The V gene's germline CDR1 is SGHRS and CDR2 YFSETQ. CDR3 length: 14 amino acids. The CDR3 region has the DNA TGCGCCAGCAGCGCGGGACTAGCGAGAGAGACCCAGTACTTC. This codes for CASSAGLARETQYF.

The V call is TRBV9, the J call TRBJ2-1; D gene uncertain. V lost 4 bases to trimming and J lost 3 bases, with 8 bases between them. Germline assignment: CDR1 SGDLS and CDR2 YYNGEE. This CDR3 has 13 amino acids. The DNA for the CDR3 is TGTGCCAGCAGCCTTGACAACTACAATGAGCAGTTCTTC. Encoded protein: CASSLDNYNEQFF.

The V call is TRBV13, the J call TRBJ2-7, with D possibly TRBD1 on 6 matching bases. The V gene lost 1 base and the J gene lost 1 base, with 11 bases spanning the gap. The CDR3 is 15 residues long. Germline-derived CDR1 and CDR2 are PRHDT and FYEKMQ (reference sequence). This chain's CDR3 is CASSLAPDRSYEQYF. The CDR3 DNA reads as TGTGCCAGCAGCTTAGCCCCGGACAGATCCTACGAGCAGTACTTC.

CDR3 sequence: CASSLAGGPYNEQFF. In DNA form, the CDR3 reads TGTGCCAGCAGCCTAGCGGGAGGGCCCTACAATGAGCAGTTCTTC. This chain connects TRBV9 to TRBJ2-1; 12 positions agree with TRBD2. With V trimmed by 4 bases and J by 2 bases, 1 base remained unmatched. The CDR3 has 15 amino acids. CDR1 and CDR2 from the germline V gene are SGDLS and YYNGEE. Full variable domain (rest looked up from reference TRBV9 and TRBJ2-1): DSGVTQTPKHLITATGQRVTLRCSPRSGDLSVYWYQQSLDQGLQFLIQYYNGEERAKGNILERFSAQQFPDLHSELNLSSLELGDSALYFCASSLAGGPYNEQFFGPGTRLTVL.

V is TRBV5-1 and J is TRBJ2-3; TRBD1 matches 7 bases. Germline lookup yields CDR1 SGHRS and CDR2 YFSETQ. This CDR3 region has 14 residues. V lost 4 bases to trimming and J lost 3 bases; unmatched junction nucleotides: 5. The CDR3 loop is CASSPDRVTDTQYF. The CDR3 DNA is TGCGCCAGCAGCCCTGACAGGGTAACAGATACGCAGTATTTT.

This clone was recorded once. This sequence joins TRBV7-3 and TRBJ2-2; D tentatively reads TRBD1 or TRBD2 (7 bases each). CDR3 length: 15 amino acids. V was shortened by 5 bases and J by 3 bases, with 13 bases between the two germline ends. The germline V gene encodes CDR1 SGHTA and CDR2 FQGTGA. The CDR3 loop reads CASSPGGEDTGELFF. Written as DNA, the CDR3 is TGTGCCAGCAGCCCAGGGGGGGAGGACACCGGGGAGCTGTTTTTT.

CDR3 in DNA: TGTGCCAGCAGTTTGGGAGCAACTAATGAAAAACTGTTTTTT. Its translation: CASSLGATNEKLFF. The chain recombines TRBV28 with TRBJ1-4; D is unclear. The V end lost 3 bases, the J end lost 0 bases, and 5 bases lay between the germline ends. The CDR3 contains 14 residues. CDR1 and CDR2 from the germline V gene are MDHEN and SYDVKM.

V and J are TRBV27 and TRBJ2-4; TRBD2 matches 14 bases. With V trimmed by 2 bases and J by 0 bases, 6 bases remained unmatched. Germline loops: CDR1 MNHEY, CDR2 SMNVEV (reference sequence). This CDR3 region has 19 residues. The CDR3 bases are TGTGCCAGCAGTTTAGGGACTAGCGGGGGCTCGATAGCCAAAAACATTCAGTACTTC. Translating gives CASSLGTSGGSIAKNIQYF.